The rows below give T cell receptor beta chains drawn from one sample of a study of CD8 T cells in ankylosing spondylitis. From the 5' RACE reads, TCRdb called clonotypes with MiXCR, one entry per CDR3 protein. This sample has 240,000 or so distinct CDR3 sequences, with about 10% found just once. The sample taken for sequencing was blood, either unsorted or a sorted T cell fraction (not recorded which). The receptor source for this set is a male donor with ankylosing spondylitis or in good health (not recorded which). Each CDR3 is given with its conserved first and last residue. The D gene is left open where the match is weak. Size is stated for part of the rows, as once, few or many counts, or as a class when the clone is expanded.

>TRBJ2-7|NA|few|TRBV6-7
CASRLPYRAPRYF
TGTGCCAGCAGACTACCCTACAGGGCCCCCCGGTACTTC
>TRBJ2-7|TRBD1|many|TRBV5-1
CASSLRQGAREQYF
TGCGCCAGCAGCTTGAGACAGGGGGCGCGTGAGCAGTACTTC
>TRBJ1-5|NA|many|TRBV7-6
CASSIGQQQPQHF
TGTGCCAGCAGCATAGGACAGCAACAGCCCCAGCATTTT
>TRBJ1-1|NA|few|TRBV20-1
CSAPSFTEAFF
TGCAGTGCTCCGTCTTTCACTGAAGCTTTCTTT
>TRBJ2-7|TRBD2|few|TRBV28
CATGARGRSYEQYF
TGTGCCACCGGGGCCCGCGGGAGATCCTACGAGCAGTACTTC
>TRBJ2-1|NA|many|TRBV5-1
CASSGGWGTNEQFF
TGCGCCAGCAGCGGGGGTTGGGGCACTAATGAGCAGTTCTTC
>TRBJ2-4|NA|many|TRBV7-9
CASSLGPLRDGENIQYF
TGTGCCAGCAGCTTAGGGCCCCTCCGGGACGGAGAAAACATTCAGTACTTC
>TRBJ2-1|NA|many|TRBV12-3/TRBV12-4
CASAIAPGGSREQFF
TGTGCCAGCGCTATCGCACCGGGGGGCTCGAGAGAGCAGTTCTTC
>TRBJ2-7|NA|many|TRBV20-1
CSATGTEFYEQYF
TGCAGTGCAACCGGGACGGAGTTCTACGAGCAGTACTTC
>TRBJ2-7|TRBD1|many|TRBV5-1
CASSPELGQSHEQYF
TGCGCCAGCAGCCCGGAGTTGGGACAGTCCCACGAGCAGTACTTC
>TRBJ2-3|NA|NA|TRBV15
CATSIKELQYF
TGTGCCACCAGCATCAAGGAGCTGCAGTATTTT
>TRBJ1-2|NA|many|TRBV5-1
CASSLDLRDYGYTF
TGCGCCAGCAGCTTGGATCTTCGGGACTATGGCTACACCTTC
>TRBJ2-2|TRBD2|many|TRBV10-3
CAIRSESGTSGNTGELFF
TGTGCCATCAGATCCGAATCCGGGACTAGCGGCAACACCGGGGAGCTGTTTTTT
>TRBJ2-7|TRBD1|few|TRBV5-1
CASSPGTGNAYEQYF
TGCGCCAGCAGCCCCGGGACAGGGAATGCCTACGAGCAGTACTTC
>TRBJ2-2|NA|many|TRBV5-1
CASSPVGDSSPGSCFF
NA
>TRBJ1-2|NA|many|TRBV12-3/TRBV12-4
CASSGRRGYGYTF
TGTGCCAGCAGTGGGCGACGGGGCTATGGCTACACCTTC
>TRBJ2-3|TRBD2|NA|TRBV19
CASTQTSFADTQYF
TGTGCCAGTACTCAGACTAGCTTCGCAGATACGCAGTATTTT
>TRBJ1-1|NA|few|TRBV20-1
CSASPQGRHTEAFF
TGCAGTGCTAGTCCACAGGGAAGACACACTGAAGCTTTCTTT
>TRBJ1-4|NA|few|TRBV14
CASSLLQGLGEKLFF
TGTGCCAGCAGCCTGTTACAGGGATTGGGTGAAAAACTGTTTTTT
>TRBJ2-7|NA|many|TRBV5-1
CASSLVVLGGSYEQYF
TGCGCCAGCAGCTTGGTAGTCCTGGGGGGCTCCTACGAGCAGTACTTC
>TRBJ2-1|NA|many|TRBV20-1
CSARLRGRIYNEQFF
TGCAGTGCTAGACTCCGGGGGAGGATCTACAATGAGCAGTTCTTC
>TRBJ2-3|NA|many|TRBV12-3/TRBV12-4
CATRRADTQYF
TGTGCCACCCGACGGGCAGATACGCAGTATTTT
>TRBJ1-2|TRBD1|many|TRBV18
CASSRRTGFGYTF
TGTGCCAGCTCTCGGCGGACAGGGTTCGGCTACACCTTC
>TRBJ2-7|TRBD2|NA|TRBV5-1
CASSVGTSGSNDEQYF
TGCGCCAGCAGCGTCGGAACTAGCGGGAGTAACGACGAGCAGTACTTC
>TRBJ2-2|TRBD1|NA|TRBV5-1
CASGPGGNTGELFF
TGCGCCAGCGGACCAGGGGGGAACACCGGGGAGCTGTTTTTT
>TRBJ2-1|NA|few|TRBV3-1
CASSQGGAYNEQFF
TGTGCCAGCAGCCAAGGGGGAGCCTACAATGAGCAGTTCTTC
>TRBJ2-3|TRBD2|few|TRBV6-4
CASAPLAGGSDTQYF
TGTGCCAGTGCCCCACTAGCGGGGGGGTCAGATACGCAGTATTTT
>TRBJ2-1|NA|NA|TRBV2
CASLQGTGGNEQFF
TGTGCCAGCTTACAGGGGACTGGGGGCAATGAGCAGTTCTTC
>TRBJ1-1|NA|few|TRBV29-1
CSVEGAQGPDTEAFF
TGCAGCGTTGAAGGGGCACAGGGCCCGGACACTGAAGCTTTCTTT
>TRBJ2-5|TRBD1|many|TRBV6-1
CASSMGTGGDSGVETQYF
TGTGCCAGCAGTATGGGGACAGGGGGAGATTCAGGCGTGGAGACCCAGTACTTC
>TRBJ2-3|TRBD2|NA|TRBV7-3
CASSSRTSGRTDTQYF
TGTGCCAGCAGCTCCCGGACTAGCGGTCGCACAGATACGCAGTATTTT
>TRBJ2-2|NA|many|TRBV9
CASSVGAQGTGELFF
TGTGCCAGCAGCGTAGGTGCCCAGGGCACCGGGGAGCTGTTTTTT
>TRBJ1-1|NA|many|TRBV5-5
CASSPGHRTRSTEAFF
TGTGCCAGCTCCCCAGGACACAGGACCCGGAGCACTGAAGCTTTCTTT
>TRBJ2-1|TRBD2|many|TRBV5-1
CASSTSENYNEQFF
TGCGCCAGCAGCACTAGCGAAAACTACAATGAGCAGTTCTTC
>TRBJ1-1|NA|many|TRBV27
CASLSMGSEAFF
TGTGCCAGTCTTAGCATGGGATCTGAAGCTTTCTTT
>TRBJ2-3|TRBD2|NA|TRBV2
CASSEGGTSVTDTQYF
TGTGCCAGCAGTGAAGGTGGGACTAGCGTCACAGATACGCAGTATTTT
>TRBJ1-2|NA|NA|TRBV3-1
CASSQVSHPRDYTF
TGTGCCAGCAGCCAAGTCAGCCACCCGAGGGACTACACCTTC
>TRBJ1-6|NA|many|TRBV4-1
CASRPTFEGSRSPLHF
TGCGCCAGCAGACCCACCTTCGAGGGCTCTCGTTCACCCCTCCACTTT
>TRBJ1-6|NA|NA|TRBV12-3/TRBV12-4
CASSSGDISPLHF
TGTGCCAGCAGTTCCGGGGACATTTCACCCCTCCACTTT
>TRBJ1-2|NA|NA|TRBV10-3
CAISVEEGYYGYTF
TGTGCCATCAGTGTGGAGGAGGGCTACTATGGCTACACCTTC
>TRBJ1-4|NA|NA|TRBV28
CASGPQGAATNEKLFF
TGTGCCAGCGGCCCCCAGGGAGCCGCAACTAATGAAAAACTGTTTTTT
>TRBJ2-7|TRBD2|few|TRBV3-1
CASSQSGTSGSYEQYF
TGTGCCAGCAGCCAGTCAGGGACTAGCGGTTCGTACGAGCAGTACTTC
>TRBJ2-3|TRBD1|many|TRBV20-1
CSARDPKLRTGGDTQYF
TGCAGTGCTAGAGATCCAAAACTGCGGACAGGGGGCGATACGCAGTATTTT
>TRBJ1-2|NA|many|TRBV5-1
CASSLDWDYGYTF
TGCGCCAGCAGCTTGGATTGGGACTATGGCTACACCTTC
>TRBJ2-3|NA|many|TRBV20-1
CSARTQVGMDTQYF
TGCAGTGCTAGAACCCAGGTGGGCATGGATACGCAGTATTTT
>TRBJ2-2|TRBD2|NA|TRBV7-3
CASSLRTSESGELFF
TGTGCCAGCAGCCTACGGACTAGCGAGTCTGGGGAGCTGTTTTTT
>TRBJ1-1|NA|few|TRBV29-1
CSVEIQGFDFF
TGCAGCGTTGAGATACAGGGATTTGATTTCTTT
>TRBJ2-1|NA|NA|TRBV9
CASSVGSADYNEQFF
TGTGCCAGCAGCGTAGGGTCGGCAGATTACAATGAGCAGTTCTTC
>TRBJ1-5|NA|few|TRBV3-1
CASSQDSRFGQPQHF
TGTGCCAGCAGCCAAGATAGCCGGTTCGGGCAGCCCCAGCATTTT